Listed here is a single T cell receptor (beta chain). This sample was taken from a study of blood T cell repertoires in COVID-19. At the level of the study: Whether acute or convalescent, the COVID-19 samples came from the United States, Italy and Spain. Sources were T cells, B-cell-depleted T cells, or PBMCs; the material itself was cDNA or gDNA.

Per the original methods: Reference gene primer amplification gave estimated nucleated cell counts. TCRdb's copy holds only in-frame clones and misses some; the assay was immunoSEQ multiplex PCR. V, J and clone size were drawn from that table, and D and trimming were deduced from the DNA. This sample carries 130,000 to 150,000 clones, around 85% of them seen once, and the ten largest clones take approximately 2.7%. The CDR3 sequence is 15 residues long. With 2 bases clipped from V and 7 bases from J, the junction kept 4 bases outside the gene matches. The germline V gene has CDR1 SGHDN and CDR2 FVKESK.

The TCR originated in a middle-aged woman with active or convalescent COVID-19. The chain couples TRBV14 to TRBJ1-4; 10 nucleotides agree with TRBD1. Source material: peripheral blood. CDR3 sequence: CASSQLGTGVEKLFF. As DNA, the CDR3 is TGTGCCAGCAGCCAACTGGGGACAGGGGTTGAAAAACTGTTTTTT.